This TCR beta chain was found in a study of blood T cell repertoires in COVID-19. Here immunoSEQ multiplex PCR was the method, and the copy in TCRdb shows in-frame clones only, minus some. Found here are roughly 460,000 clones, approximately 90% of them singletons; the top ten hold roughly 0.84%. CDR1 and CDR2 from the germline V gene are LGHNA and YNFKEQ. CDR3 length: 16 amino acids. Trimming left V 3 bases short and J 2 bases short, with 15 bases between. Sample: peripheral blood. The chain links TRBV4-2 to TRBJ2-3; TRBD2 is a possible D gene (5 bases). This receptor was identified in a man between 18 and 35 years old with COVID-19, enrolled during active disease. CDR3 sequence reads: CASSQTSGGTTDTQYF. The CDR3 coding sequence is TGTGCCAGCAGCCAGACTTCAGGAGGTACCACAGATACGCAGTATTTT.